The clone carrying this TCR beta chain came up many times. Ineligible for inclusion were patients with other autoimmune diseases, uncontrolled infections, pregnancy or lactation. CDR3 regions of TCR beta were amplified from RNA transcripts. In the first round, RT-PCR was carried out with HTBI primers, and a multiplex PCR formed the second round. TCRdb used MiXCR to reprocess the multiplex PCR reads, holding one entry per CDR3 protein. This sample has approximately 380,000 distinct CDR3 sequences, with roughly 20% found just once. These data are taken from a study of Graves' ophthalmopathy and Graves' hyperthyroidism. The CDR3 sequence is 14 residues long. V was clipped by 5 bases and J by 2 bases, with 9 bases between them. Germline lookup yields CDR1 KGHDR and CDR2 SFDVKD.

The sample was peripheral blood. The V gene is TRBV24-1, the J gene TRBJ1-5; a possible D gene is TRBD1 (5 bases). The clonotype was recovered from a woman aged 18-29 years with stable Graves' hyperthyroidism. CDR3 sequence (DNA): TGTGCCACCAGTGGTTTAGGGGGCAATCAGCCCCAGCATTTT. This translates into CATSGLGGNQPQHF.